Listed here are 31 T cell receptor beta chains from one sample, sequenced in a study of post-analysis software for immune sequencing data. Study-wide points: Among roughly 5 TRBV segments more frequent in patients than controls were TRBV5-6, TRBV5-1 and TRBV20-1.

Tagging with unique molecular identifiers was a feature of the TCR beta cDNA libraries. TCRdb independently ran MiXCR on the PCR reads; one entry per CDR3 protein. The sample has approximately 630,000 distinct CDR3 sequences, more than 50% seen once. No cognate antigen is known for these TCRs. Material: blood. These receptors were obtained from a girl aged 2-9 years with multiple sclerosis.

This clonotype showed up just once. The rearrangement links TRBV5-6 to TRBJ2-7; D remains unclear. Germline V gene lookup returns CDR1 SGHDT and CDR2 YYEEEE. Between the trimmed V and J ends, which lost 2 bases and 8 bases, there was a span of 14 bases. This CDR3 has 13 amino acids. In DNA form, the CDR3 reads TGTGCCAGCAGCTTCCGGTTCCCGGATAAGCAGTACTTC. Translating it yields CASSFRFPDKQYF.

There are a few counts of this clonotype. This chain links TRBV20-1 with TRBJ2-5; 7 positions agree with TRBD1. V was pared by 6 bases and J by 1 base, with 8 bases of the junction left unmatched. Germline V gene sequence: CDR1 DFQATT, CDR2 SNEGSKA (reference sequence). The CDR3 is 14 amino acids. The CDR3 bases are TGCAGTGCGGCAGGGGGACGGTCCCAAGAGACCCAGTACTTC. Translated, it gives CSAAGGRSQETQYF.

The V gene is TRBV12-3 or TRBV12-4, the J gene TRBJ2-1; TRBD1 is a possible D gene (6 bases). Trimming took off 7 bases at V and 0 bases at J, with 19 bases between the two ends. The CDR3 is made up of 17 amino acids. CDR3 in amino acids: CASTPRLGQSSYNEQFF. The CDR3 coding sequence is TGTGCCAGCACCCCTCGGCTGGGACAAAGCTCCTACAATGAGCAGTTCTTC.

This clonotype has just a few counts. The chain combines TRBV29-1 with TRBJ2-3; TRBD2 might be the D (5 bases). Trimming removed 3 bases from V and 0 bases from J, with 10 bases in between. The CDR3 loop spans 14 amino acids. In germline, CDR1 is SQVTM, CDR2 ANQGSEA. The CDR3 sequence: CSVEVSASTDTQYF. CDR3 coding DNA: TGCAGCGTTGAGGTTAGCGCCAGCACAGATACGCAGTATTTT.

The gene calls are TRBV5-5 and TRBJ2-1; TRBD2 matches at 14 bases. Germline V gene data show CDR1 as SGHKS and CDR2 as YYEKEE (reference sequence). J lost 1 base, V lost 4 bases, and 1 base had no gene match. The length of the CDR3 is 16 residues. This CDR3 reads CASSGTSGGSYNEQFF. The CDR3 region has the DNA TGTGCCAGCAGCGGGACTAGCGGGGGTTCCTACAATGAGCAGTTCTTC.

The J gene is TRBJ1-2, the V gene TRBV27; 7 bases match TRBD1. Germline CDR1 is MNHEY and CDR2 is SMNVEV (reference sequence). The CDR3 is 17 amino acids. V gave up 5 bases and J gave up 7 bases; unmatched junction bases: 19. In DNA form, the CDR3 reads TGTGCCAGCAGTATGAATCATCTCAGGGGGGAAGGAGCTGGCTACACCTTC. As protein: CASSMNHLRGEGAGYTF.

The chain links TRBV25-1 to TRBJ1-1, with D unresolved. CDR1 and CDR2 from the germline V gene are MGHDK and SYGVNS. Trimming pared 2 bases from V and 3 bases from J, leaving 16 bases between. The CDR3 covers 16 residues. CDR3 protein: CASSEPWNPQYTEAFF. The CDR3 nucleotides read TGTGCCAGCAGTGAACCTTGGAACCCCCAATACACTGAAGCTTTCTTT.

The rearrangement uses TRBV19 and TRBJ2-5; TRBD2 aligns across 10 bases. TRBJ2-7 explains the end of the DNA better; the J call may be wrong. Germline loops: CDR1 LNHDA, CDR2 SQIVND (reference sequence). The CDR3 covers 13 residues. Written as DNA, the CDR3 is TGTGCCACCGGACTAGCGGTTGGTGGCGAGCAGTACTTC. Translated, it gives CATGLAVGGEQYF.

The chain couples TRBV7-3 to TRBJ2-1, with 12 bases that match TRBD2. Germline CDR1 and CDR2: SGHTA and FQGTGA. CDR3 size: 18 residues. V shed 5 bases, J shed 4 bases, and the junction held 12 bases outside the gene matches. CDR3 nucleotide sequence: TGTGCCAGCAGCACCTCCCTACTAGCGGGAGGACTATACAATGAGCAGTTCTTC. Its protein is CASSTSLLAGGLYNEQFF.

This chain connects TRBV18 to TRBJ1-1; tentative D call: TRBD1 (6 bases). V lost 6 bases, J lost 6 bases, and 20 bases lay in between. Germline V gene data show CDR1 as KGHSH and CDR2 as LQKENI. There are 15 residues in the CDR3. This chain's CDR3 is CASSLRGTTEAEAFF. In DNA form, the CDR3 reads TGTGCCAGCTCCCTTCGAGGGACAACCGAGGCTGAAGCTTTCTTT.

This chain uses TRBV24-1 with TRBJ2-3; D is perhaps TRBD2 (5 bases). Germline CDR1 reads KGHDR; CDR2 reads SFDVKD. V lost 1 base to trimming and J lost 8 bases, with 12 bases between them. The CDR3 is made up of 14 amino acids. CDR3 nucleotides: TGTGCCACCAGTGATTTCCGGGAACCAGCTACGCAGTATTTT. Amino acids: CATSDFREPATQYF.

V usage is TRBV20-1 and J usage is TRBJ2-1, with 11 bases lining up with TRBD2. Germline assignment: CDR1 DFQATT and CDR2 SNEGSKA (reference sequence). The CDR3 sequence is 14 residues long. After removal of 8 bases from V and 3 bases from J, the junction contained 6 bases not matched to a gene. In nucleotides, the CDR3 is TGCAGTACCTTAGCGGGGGGGCTCTACAATGAGCAGTTCTTC. As protein: CSTLAGGLYNEQFF.

This chain links TRBV20-1 with TRBJ2-4; 7 bases align to TRBD1. The germline V gene has CDR1 DFQATT and CDR2 SNEGSKA (reference sequence). The CDR3 runs 15 residues. The V segment lost 0 bases and the J segment 3 bases; nucleotides outside the gene matches: 5. The CDR3 DNA reads TGCAGTGCTAGAGAGACAGGGAATGGCAAAAACATTCAGTACTTC. Translation: CSARETGNGKNIQYF.

The chain uses TRBV3-1 and TRBJ2-5; D remains ambiguous. Germline values: CDR1 LGHDT, CDR2 YNNKEL (reference sequence). Trimming shortened V by 8 bases and J by 1 base, and 14 bases separated the two germline ends. The CDR3 length is 14 residues. The CDR3 coding sequence is TGTGCCAGCGGCCGAGTGGGAAGCCAAGAGACCCAGTACTTC. It encodes CASGRVGSQETQYF.

J is TRBJ2-2 and V is TRBV24-1; TRBD2 is a possible D gene (6 bases). Germline V CDR1 and CDR2: KGHDR, SFDVKD. V was cut by 5 bases and J by 0 bases, with 12 bases left in between. The CDR3 spans 16 residues. CDR3 nucleotide sequence: TGTGCCACCAGTGGAGGTAGCGGAACGAACACCGGGGAGCTGTTTTTT. This codes for CATSGGSGTNTGELFF.

The chain's CDR3 is CASRNREGTEAFF. DNA of the CDR3: TGTGCCAGCAGGAACAGGGAGGGCACTGAAGCTTTCTTT. The V and J genes are TRBV6-5 and TRBJ1-1; D possibly corresponds to TRBD1 (6 bases). The V gene lost 6 bases and the J gene lost 4 bases, with 12 bases spanning the gap. Germline assignment: CDR1 MNHEY and CDR2 SVGAGI. CDR3 length: 13 residues.

The chain combines TRBV20-1 with TRBJ2-1, with 16 nucleotides matching TRBD2. Germline lookup yields CDR1 DFQATT and CDR2 SNEGSKA (reference sequence). After removal of 7 bases from V and 0 bases from J, the junction contained 9 bases not matched to a gene. This CDR3 has 18 amino acids. Here the CDR3 DNA reads TGCAGTGACCCTCCGGGACTAGCGGGAGGGCCCTCCTACAATGAGCAGTTCTTC. Its translation is CSDPPGLAGGPSYNEQFF.

Only a few counts were recorded for this clonotype. The rearrangement joins TRBV29-1 to TRBJ1-2; no firm D call. The ends were cut back, 3 bases at V and 4 bases at J, with 15 bases in the middle. CDR1 and CDR2 from the germline V gene are SQVTM and ANQGSEA. This CDR3 is 14 amino acids long. The CDR3 DNA reads as TGCAGCGTTGAGTTTGCAGGTTGGAGCTATGGCTACACCTTC. Translation gives CSVEFAGWSYGYTF. The variable domain in full, completed from reference TRBV29-1 and TRBJ1-2, reads SAVISQKPSRDICQRGTSLTIQCQVDSQVTMMFWYRQQPGQSLTLIATANQGSEATYESGFVIDKFPISRPNLTFSTLTVSNMSPEDSSIYLCSVEFAGWSYGYTFGSGTRLTVV.

The CDR3 sequence is CASSETGTMDYEQYF. The CDR3 DNA follows: TGTGCCAGCAGTGAAACCGGGACAATGGACTACGAGCAGTACTTC. The gene calls are TRBV27 and TRBJ2-7; D may be TRBD1 (6 bases). V gave up 5 bases and J gave up 3 bases, with 17 bases separating them. Germline lookup yields CDR1 MNHEY and CDR2 SMNVEV (reference sequence). There are 15 residues in the CDR3.

A single count supports this clonotype. The V and J genes are TRBV5-1 and TRBJ2-4; the match to TRBD1 covers 9 bases. Trimming removed 2 bases from V and 6 bases from J; junction bases left unmatched: 15. Germline values: CDR1 SGHRS, CDR2 YFSETQ. The CDR3 has 18 residues. CDR3: CASSLDVVRTGAGNIQYF. The CDR3 DNA reads as TGCGCCAGCAGCTTAGACGTCGTCCGGACAGGGGCGGGAAACATTCAGTACTTC.

V usage is TRBV10-2 and J usage is TRBJ2-1; no definite D call. CDR1 and CDR2 from the germline V gene are WSHSY and SAAADI. The CDR3 sequence is 14 residues long. The V and J ends lost 9 bases and 6 bases respectively, with 18 bases between them. This chain's CDR3 is CASRRTPPGNEQFF. The DNA for the CDR3 is TGCGCCAGTAGGCGAACCCCGCCCGGCAATGAGCAGTTCTTC.

V is TRBV5-1 and J is TRBJ2-4; 7 nucleotides agree with TRBD1. J was trimmed by 0 bases and V by 4 bases; bases with no gene match: 16. CDR1 and CDR2 (germline): SGHRS, YFSETQ. There are 19 residues in the CDR3. The CDR3 coding sequence is TGCGCCAGCAGCCCGGGTCAACAGGGGACCCCTAGAGCCAAAAACATTCAGTACTTC. Translating it yields CASSPGQQGTPRAKNIQYF.

CDR3 nucleotide sequence: TGTGCCAGCCGCGAACAGGACTACACTGAAGCTTTCTTT. Its translation is CASREQDYTEAFF. V is TRBV6-6 and J is TRBJ1-1; perhaps TRBD1 as D (5 bases). The length of the CDR3 is 13 residues. Germline V gene sequence: CDR1 MNHNY, CDR2 SVGAGI (reference sequence). Between the trimmed V and J ends, which lost 8 bases and 3 bases, there was a span of 13 bases.

The chain carries TRBV21-1 and TRBJ2-1; no check of the table's D call, TRBD1, against the DNA was made. TRBV21-1 is classified as a pseudogene. The length of the CDR3 is 16 residues. Written as DNA, the CDR3 is TGTGCCAGCAGCGAGCCGGGACGTCCCTTTGGGCATGAGCAGTTCTTC. Protein product: CASSEPGRPFGHEQFF.

This clonotype was observed a few times. This sequence joins TRBV5-6 and TRBJ2-3; D may be TRBD2 (6 bases). Germline CDR1 and CDR2: SGHDT and YYEEEE. The CDR3 length is 14 residues. Deletions cut 5 bases from V and 4 bases from J, with 14 bases between. The CDR3 protein is CASRKWGRSDTQYF. The CDR3 bases are TGTGCCAGCAGGAAGTGGGGGAGGTCAGATACGCAGTATTTT.

V is TRBV20-1 and J is TRBJ2-1; 11 nucleotides agree with TRBD2. The CDR3 length is 18 residues. CDR1 is DFQATT and CDR2 is SNEGSKA in the germline V gene (reference sequence). The V and J ends lost 0 bases and 5 bases, in that order; junction bases with no gene match: 12. The CDR3 region is CSARDPRTSGLLHNEQFF. CDR3 in DNA: TGCAGTGCTAGAGACCCGAGGACTAGCGGGCTATTACACAATGAGCAGTTCTTC.

This chain connects TRBV30 to TRBJ2-1, with 7 bases identical to TRBD2. Germline V CDR1 and CDR2: GTSNPN, SVGIG (reference sequence). This CDR3 comprises 11 residues. Trimming at V came to 5 bases and at J to 6 bases, leaving 1 base not matched to a gene. This CDR3 is CAWGGGNEQFF. The CDR3 coding sequence is TGTGCCTGGGGGGGGGGCAATGAGCAGTTCTTC.

This clonotype was counted only a few times. The V and J genes are TRBV28 and TRBJ2-7, with D perhaps matching TRBD1 (6 bases). Trimming removed 6 bases from V and 1 base from J, with 22 bases in between. Germline lookup yields CDR1 MDHEN and CDR2 SYDVKM. The CDR3 runs to 17 residues. In DNA, the CDR3 is TGTGCCAGCAGCCGAAGATCCTTCCGGGACACATCCTACGAGCAGTACTTC. Its translation: CASSRRSFRDTSYEQYF. Combining the CDR3 with reference TRBV28 and TRBJ2-7 gives the whole variable domain DVKVTQSSRYLVKRTGEKVFLECVQDMDHENMFWYRQDPGLGLRLIYFSYDVKMKEKGDIPEGYSVSREKKERFSLILESASTNQTSMYLCASSRRSFRDTSYEQYFGPGTRLTVT.

The rearrangement joins TRBV5-1 to TRBJ2-1, with 7 bases that match TRBD1. Germline V CDR1 and CDR2: SGHRS, YFSETQ. Unmatched junction bases numbered 5, after V lost 4 bases and J lost 4 bases. The CDR3 runs 14 residues. The CDR3 protein is CASSPDREYNEQFF. CDR3 in DNA: TGCGCCAGCAGCCCCGACAGGGAGTACAATGAGCAGTTCTTC.

DNA of the CDR3: TGTGTCGCGAAGGGGGGACAGGGCGGGAACACTGAAGCTTTCTTT. Amino acid sequence: CVAKGGQGGNTEAFF. The chain couples TRBV12-3 or TRBV12-4 to TRBJ1-1, with 9 bases lining up with TRBD1. The CDR3 is 15 amino acids.

The rearrangement joins TRBV20-1 to TRBJ1-5; D uncertain. The CDR3 extends over 16 amino acids. The germline V gene encodes CDR1 DFQATT and CDR2 SNEGSKA (reference sequence). V was pared by 3 bases and J by 0 bases, with 15 bases between. CDR3 nucleotide sequence: TGCAGTGCTAGGGCCGGAACCCAGTATAGCAATCAGCCCCAGCATTTT. This sequence encodes CSARAGTQYSNQPQHF.